The present entry profiles one TCR beta chain with its context. The antigen remains unidentified. The data derive from a study of shared clonotypes between healthy human individuals. Study-wide results and limits: Generation probabilities of non-shared clonotypes were lower (relative to those shared by all four donors).

Study donors comprised healthy, HIV-negative adults devoid of recent acute infection or vaccination. Tens of thousands of T cell genomes (approximately 0.2 ug DNA) went into each sorted-subset replicate. The method was immunoSEQ multiplex PCR; TCRdb's version includes in-frame clones alone and lacks a portion of them. This sample has 800,000 to 1,200,000 clones; approximately 80% occur once, and the top ten carry under 0.65%. The length of the CDR3 is 16 residues. With V trimmed by 2 bases and J by 2 bases, 9 bases remained unmatched. CDR1 and CDR2 (germline): SGHRS, YFSETQ. The chain carries TRBV5-1 and TRBJ2-5, with TRBD2 matching 7 bases. Sequenced: memory CD4+ T cells from PBMCs. Subset here: CD45RA-negative fraction. The TCR was taken from a man aged 18 to 35 in good health. Some clones in this sample may be carry-over from other donors' samples. CDR3 in amino acids: CASSFPINGGQETQYF. CDR3 bases: TGCGCCAGCAGCTTCCCTATTAACGGGGGGCAAGAGACCCAGTACTTC.